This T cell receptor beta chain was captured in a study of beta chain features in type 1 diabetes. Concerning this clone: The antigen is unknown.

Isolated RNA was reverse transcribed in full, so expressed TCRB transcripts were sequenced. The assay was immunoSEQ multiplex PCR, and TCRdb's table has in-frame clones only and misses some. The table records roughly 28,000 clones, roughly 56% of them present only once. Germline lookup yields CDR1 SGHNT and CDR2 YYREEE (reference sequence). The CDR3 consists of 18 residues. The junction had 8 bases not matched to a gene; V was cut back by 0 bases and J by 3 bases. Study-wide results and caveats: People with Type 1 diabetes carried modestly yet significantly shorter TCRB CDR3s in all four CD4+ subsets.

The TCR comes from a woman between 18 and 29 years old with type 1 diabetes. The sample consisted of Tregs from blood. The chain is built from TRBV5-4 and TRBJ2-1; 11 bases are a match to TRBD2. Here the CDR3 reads CASSLALAGGSGYNEQFF. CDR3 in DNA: TGTGCCAGCAGCTTGGCCCTAGCGGGAGGTAGCGGCTACAATGAGCAGTTCTTC. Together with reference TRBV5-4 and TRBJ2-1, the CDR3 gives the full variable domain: ETGVTQSPTHLIKTRGQQVTLRCSSQSGHNTVSWYQQALGQGPQFIFQYYREEENGRGNFPPRFSGLQFPNYSSELNVNALELDDSALYLCASSLALAGGSGYNEQFFGPGTRLTVL.